The entry below gives a single T cell receptor beta chain sequence along with its context. Antigen unknown. Several immunoSEQ plates held equal portions of the genomic DNA taken from each subset. Original processing notes: ImmunoSEQ output lacked quality scores and full-length reads, limiting matched filtering. The table came from immunoSEQ multiplex PCR; TCRdb's copy has only in-frame clones and leaves some out. The V and J calls and clone size were taken over from that table, and D and trimming were inferred from the DNA. The table has about 2 million clones, about 95% seen once; the top ten hold around 1.1%. Terminally differentiated effector memory CD45RA+ cells were excluded from the naive CD8 cells, which were CD45RO-negative and positively selected for CCR7. This CDR3 contains 14 residues. With 7 bases removed from V and 4 bases from J, the gap between germline ends came to 19 bases. Germline V gene lookup returns CDR1 GTSNPN and CDR2 SVGIG (reference sequence).

The source of the sample is a study of shared clonotypes between healthy human individuals. The wider study: A donor's plate count was three for CD4 naive and three for CD4 memory; CD8 naive had two and CD8 memory one.

Study-wide results and caveats: Clonotypes not shared had lower generation probabilities than those common to all four donors.

The chain carries TRBV30 and TRBJ1-2, with D unclear. The specimen was naive CD8+ T cells sorted from blood. The receptor was isolated from a man aged 18-30 years in good health. CDR3 DNA: TGTGCCTCCACGCCGGGGAAGAATTCCTATGGCTACACCTTC. This translates into CASTPGKNSYGYTF.